These T cell receptor beta chains were read from a single sample in a study of monozygotic twins with inflammatory bowel disease. Each CDR3 protein gets one entry in TCRdb, which reprocessed the 5' RACE reads and gives no DNA. The sample's table shows over 200,000 distinct CDR3 sequences. The sample was blood. The source of these receptors is a human donor with ulcerative colitis or Crohn's disease, or a healthy co-twin of an affected twin (not recorded which). Each CDR3 is given with its conserved first and last residue.

length	V	J	CDR3
15	TRBV19	TRBJ2-1	CASSIGTSSYNEQFF
14	TRBV25-1	TRBJ2-5	CASSVGTVQETQYF
15	TRBV5-1	TRBJ2-1	CASSPPGLSWNEQFF
13	TRBV19	TRBJ2-5	CASKGTAKETQYF
18	TRBV12-3/TRBV12-4	TRBJ1-5	CASSSSRGRRYSNQPQHF
16	TRBV20-1	TRBJ2-7	CSASPSGQGAYYEQYF
13	TRBV5-1	TRBJ1-1	CASSLTANTEAFF
16	TRBV7-8	TRBJ2-2	CASSLRDRAYPGELFF
16	TRBV7-6	TRBJ2-2	CASSLMSSSNTGELFF
15	TRBV7-7	TRBJ2-5	CASSPSGGGGETQYF
18	TRBV5-5	TRBJ2-2	CASSSKGAGLAGSGELFF
14	TRBV5-6	TRBJ2-1	CASSLEQGAIEQFF
12	TRBV12-5	TRBJ1-4	CASGLGSGELFF
15	TRBV3-1	TRBJ1-1	CASSHGTGPNTEAFF
15	TRBV27	TRBJ1-1	CASSLSTGAGTEAFF
19	TRBV6-5	TRBJ1-6	CASSSPGQGRVGLNSPLHF
12	TRBV7-2	TRBJ1-6	CASSPSNSPLHF
14	TRBV5-1	TRBJ2-7	CASSLVDRGDEQYF
13	TRBV20-1	TRBJ1-1	CSAAQGVVTEAFF
13	TRBV2	TRBJ1-4	CASGGGQNEKLFF
17	TRBV9	TRBJ1-1	CASSGITKGPMNTEAFF
14	TRBV5-1	TRBJ2-3	CASSSKDGTDTQYF
16	TRBV2	TRBJ1-6	CASSARHGSYNSPLHF
14	TRBV27	TRBJ2-3	CASSLGGRTDTQYF
15	TRBV5-5	TRBJ2-1	CASSLTESSYNEQFF
16	TRBV19	TRBJ1-2	CASSIGGTASNYGYTF
14	TRBV20-1	TRBJ2-2	CSARVYGAAGELFF
17	TRBV20-1	TRBJ2-3	CSASRGVSGGAGDTQYF
16	TRBV5-4	TRBJ1-2	CASSFGGDRGGIGYTF
12	TRBV12-3/TRBV12-4	TRBJ1-2	CASSFTGTGYTF
14	TRBV7-2	TRBJ2-3	CASSFAGTVDTQYF
15	TRBV7-2	TRBJ2-7	CASSLEAGGPYEQYF
14	TRBV2	TRBJ1-2	CASSFAEGDYGYTF
13	TRBV7-2	TRBJ1-3	CASSLGAGNTIYF
14	TRBV19	TRBJ1-1	CASTSRGVRTEAFF
14	TRBV25-1	TRBJ1-1	CASRALTLNTEAFF
15	TRBV12-3/TRBV12-4	TRBJ1-4	CASSKQGAANEKLFF
17	TRBV24-1	TRBJ2-5	CATSDPSGTGSRETQYF
16	TRBV15	TRBJ2-3	CATSRVRVASTDTQYF
13	TRBV12-5	TRBJ1-1	CASGPRGYTEAFF
15	TRBV7-9	TRBJ2-7	CASSIGWDSSYEQYF
12	TRBV12-3/TRBV12-4	TRBJ2-3	CATGGWTDTQYF
12	TRBV20-1	TRBJ1-1	CSANQGRTEAFF
17	TRBV5-4	TRBJ2-2	CASSLLASGGSTGELFF
16	TRBV6-5	TRBJ1-2	CASSYSGWDELYGYTF
13	TRBV6-1	TRBJ2-7	CASSGEKTYEQYF
15	TRBV27	TRBJ1-4	CASSLGRVGSEKLFF
15	TRBV7-8	TRBJ2-1	CASSTDRESYNEQFF